These T cell receptor beta chains were read from a single sample in a study of cytomegalovirus exposure and HLA in healthy donors. Generated by immunoSEQ multiplex PCR, the TCRdb table keeps only in-frame clones and is missing some. The table lists under 200,000 clones, around three quarters of them singletons, with about 1.9% in the top ten. The sample consisted of PBMCs. These receptors were taken from a man aged 25-40 years in good health and CMV-seronegative. Both conserved end residues are trimmed from each CDR3.

CDR3 length,V gene,CDR3 protein
15,TRBV28,ASSFRLAGSKDETQY
13,TRBV6-5,ASSYEGLATNEQF
13,TRBV7-9,ASSQARGNGNTIY
12,TRBV29-1,SSQGGQANNEQF
12,TRBV4-1,ASSRGQGVDTIY
13,TRBV12-5,ASGPGFSGANVLT
15,TRBV11-2,ASSLDGLAGVPYEQY
12,TRBV10-2,ASSEGGGNQPQH
14,TRBV5-4,ASSSGLPTGTGELF
15,TRBV7-3,ASSPTTGTSGVDTQY
12,TRBV4-1,ASSQVGGKGEAF
14,TRBV6-1,ASSATRTGWGGEQF
12,TRBV28,ASFGGALRDEQY
14,TRBV30,AWSPTRQGKGSPLH
14,TRBV11-3,ASSLAGTSGGGEQF
15,TRBV11-2,ASSLRGPGAGANVLT
12,TRBV10-3,AISDRGSNQPQH
12,TRBV5-1,ASSWTGEDQPQH
12,TRBV27,ASSWAGGNYGYT
11,TRBV6-5,ASAGGTNSPLH
14,TRBV7-9,ASGTSGDPGRQPQH
12,TRBV2,ASRGSGTYNEQF
12,TRBV7-7,ASSLVHDTGELF
11,TRBV19,ASSEDRTYEQY
13,TRBV6-1,ASRTPGQDNQPQH